What follows are 22 T cell receptor beta chains derived from one specimen sequenced in a study of graft-versus-host responses after intestinal transplantation. Using immunoSEQ multiplex PCR, the repertoire was profiled, and TCRdb retains in-frame clones only, with some absent. The sample holds approximately 26,000 clones, roughly 80% seen once. The source material was PBMCs, sampled roughly 29 days after intestinal transplant. The receptors originated from a human patient who received an intestinal transplant, so some T cells may come from the graft donor.

The genes are TRBV28 and TRBJ2-5, with D possibly TRBD1 on 7 matching bases. The J call may be mistaken, given a closer DNA end match to TRBJ2-7. Germline V gene data show CDR1 as MDHEN and CDR2 as SYDVKM. This CDR3 comprises 14 residues. The CDR3 nucleotides are TGTGCCAGCAGTCTAGACAGGGACTTCTACGAGCAGTACTTC. It encodes CASSLDRDFYEQYF.

Turning to this clone: In the same sample, other DNA sequences code for this CDR3. CDR3 protein: CASSLVRQGSTEAFF. In DNA form, the CDR3 reads TGCGCCAGCAGCTTGGTGAGACAGGGGTCCACTGAAGCTTTCTTT. The chain carries TRBV5-1 and TRBJ1-1, with 8 bases identical to TRBD1. V shed 0 bases, J shed 4 bases, and the junction held 5 bases outside the gene matches. The CDR3 covers 15 residues. Germline CDR1 is SGHRS and CDR2 is YFSETQ.

The chain carries TRBV6-1 and TRBJ2-7; TRBD1 agrees at 10 bases. J lost 0 bases, V lost 7 bases, and 3 bases had no gene match. Germline V CDR1 and CDR2: MNHNS, SASEGT. The CDR3 length is 14 residues. The CDR3 coding sequence is TGTGCCAGCATTGACAGGGGGCGCTCCTACGAGCAGTACTTC. This gives the protein CASIDRGRSYEQYF.

The chain couples TRBV27 to TRBJ2-4, with TRBD1 as a possible D gene (5 bases). V lost 5 bases and J 4 bases, leaving 18 bases between the germline ends. Germline V gives CDR1 MNHEY, CDR2 SMNVEV (reference sequence). The CDR3 sequence is 16 residues long. CDR3 DNA: TGTGCCAGCAGTCCCCCCCCAGGGTGGACAAAAAACATTCAGTACTTC. Amino acids: CASSPPPGWTKNIQYF.

This clone was recorded once. This sequence joins TRBV6-5 and TRBJ2-3; D is possibly TRBD2 (7 bases). The CDR3 totals 14 residues. Per the germline V gene, CDR1 is MNHEY and CDR2 is SVGAGI. Trimming took 7 bases from V and 5 from J, leaving 16 bases between them. CDR3 sequence: CASTMGGQVDTQYF. Written as DNA, the CDR3 is TGTGCCAGCACCATGGGGGGGCAGGTAGATACGCAGTATTTT.

The J gene is TRBJ1-4, the V gene TRBV30, with D maybe TRBD1 (6 bases). The length of the CDR3 is 13 residues. The ends were cut back, 5 bases at V and 6 bases at J, with 13 bases in the middle. Germline values: CDR1 GTSNPN, CDR2 SVGIG (reference sequence). DNA of the CDR3: TGTGCCTGGGGGGGCAGGGGTTATGAAAAACTGTTTTTT. As protein: CAWGGRGYEKLFF.

This clone was observed a handful of times. The chain carries TRBV10-2 and TRBJ1-2; D call uncertain. Trimming took off 4 bases at V and 4 bases at J, with 7 bases between the two ends. The CDR3 runs 12 residues. Per the germline V gene, CDR1 is WSHSY and CDR2 is SAAADI. The CDR3 spells CASSGGIYGYTF. The CDR3 nucleotides read TGCGCCAGCAGTGGAGGCATCTATGGCTACACCTTC.

This clone was picked up a small number of times. The chain joins TRBV6-4 to TRBJ1-2; no definite D call. Germline values: CDR1 MRHNA, CDR2 SNTAGT. Trimming took 7 bases from V and 2 from J, leaving 17 bases between them. The CDR3 covers 15 residues. CDR3 protein: CASNIGRLYNYGYTF. DNA of the CDR3: TGTGCCAGCAATATAGGACGACTCTACAACTATGGCTACACCTTC.

The gene calls are TRBV9 and TRBJ2-2; 10 positions match TRBD1. J gave up 7 bases and V 3 bases, and 6 bases lay outside the gene matches. The CDR3 consists of 15 residues. The V gene's germline CDR1 is SGDLS and CDR2 YYNGEE. The CDR3 is CASSEEGQGGGELFF. The CDR3 DNA sequence: TGTGCCAGCAGCGAAGAAGGACAGGGGGGCGGGGAGCTGTTTTTT.

This clone was seen once. The V gene is TRBV4-1, the J gene TRBJ1-2, with D possibly being TRBD1 (6 bases). Looked up from germline, CDR1 is MGHRA and CDR2 is YSYEKL. V lost 0 bases, J lost 3 bases, and 14 bases lay in between. The CDR3 extends over 16 amino acids. CDR3: CASSQDLSGQYYGYTF. The CDR3 coding sequence is TGCGCCAGCAGCCAAGATCTTAGTGGACAGTACTATGGCTACACCTTC.

This chain connects TRBV5-4 to TRBJ1-2; D unclear. Germline CDR1 SGHNT, CDR2 YYREEE (reference sequence). This CDR3 has 15 residues. Trimming removed 5 bases at V and 5 bases at J, with 19 bases between. The CDR3: CASRLRTGFTYGYTF. CDR3 in DNA: TGTGCCAGCAGACTACGGACGGGGTTTACTTATGGCTACACCTTC. Together with reference TRBV5-4 and TRBJ1-2, the CDR3 gives the full variable domain: ETGVTQSPTHLIKTRGQQVTLRCSSQSGHNTVSWYQQALGQGPQFIFQYYREEENGRGNFPPRFSGLQFPNYSSELNVNALELDDSALYLCASRLRTGFTYGYTFGSGTRLTVV.

V and J are TRBV28 and TRBJ2-7; D is unresolved. With 6 bases removed from V and 0 bases from J, the gap between germline ends came to 18 bases. This CDR3 is 16 amino acids long. Germline V gene lookup returns CDR1 MDHEN and CDR2 SYDVKM. The CDR3 DNA reads TGTGCCAGCAGCCGACCAAGCCGGGCCTTCTCCTACGAGCAGTACTTC. Its translation is CASSRPSRAFSYEQYF.

This clone was seen a few times. The J gene is TRBJ2-3, the V gene TRBV27; TRBD1 might be the D (5 bases). This CDR3 spans 14 amino acids. Germline V CDR1 and CDR2: MNHEY, SMNVEV (reference sequence). Trimming shortened V by 5 bases and J by 2 bases, and 11 bases separated the two germline ends. The chain's CDR3 is CASSIRQSTDTQYF. The CDR3, as DNA: TGTGCCAGCAGTATCCGACAGTCCACAGATACGCAGTATTTT.

The chain recombines TRBV5-6 with TRBJ1-3, with no clear D. CDR1 SGHDT and CDR2 YYEEEE come from the germline V gene. V was trimmed by 1 base and J by 0 bases, leaving 5 bases between them. The CDR3 runs to 14 residues. The CDR3 nucleotides are TGTGCCAGCAGCTTGAGGGACTCTGGAAACACCATATATTTT. It is translated as CASSLRDSGNTIYF.

V and J are TRBV10-1 and TRBJ2-3; D perhaps matches TRBD1 (5 bases). Germline V gene data show CDR1 as WNHNN and CDR2 as SYGVQD (reference sequence). The CDR3 extends over 17 amino acids. Trimming pared 3 bases from V and 2 bases from J, leaving 18 bases between. In DNA form, the CDR3 reads TGCGCCAGCAGTGAACAGGCGGACCAAAGGGCCACAGATACGCAGTATTTT. Its protein is CASSEQADQRATDTQYF.

Notes on this clone: A read error may account for a junction end that differs from germline. The chain has TRBV6-5 and TRBJ2-5; D gene unclear. CDR3 length: 15 residues. Germline CDR1 is MNHEY and CDR2 is SVGAGI. Here the CDR3 DNA reads TGTGCCAACAGTTATTTGACCGCCGGCCAAGAGACCCAGTACTTC. Protein sequence: CANSYLTAGQETQYF.

V is TRBV28 and J is TRBJ2-7, with TRBD2 identical over 12 bases. The CDR3 consists of 14 residues. Trimming at V came to 6 bases and at J to 3 bases, leaving 3 bases not matched to a gene. Germline CDR1 MDHEN, CDR2 SYDVKM. The CDR3 loop is CASSRTSGVYEQYF. In DNA form, the CDR3 reads TGTGCCAGCAGCCGGACTAGCGGGGTCTACGAGCAGTACTTC.

The gene calls are TRBV10-2 and TRBJ1-6; 9 nucleotides match TRBD1. Germline V gene data show CDR1 as WSHSY and CDR2 as SAAADI. The junction had 3 bases not matched to a gene; V was cut back by 1 base and J by 2 bases. The CDR3 sequence is 17 residues long. The CDR3 is CASSEWDRVTYNSPLHF. Written as DNA, the CDR3 is TGCGCCAGCAGTGAGTGGGACAGGGTGACCTATAATTCACCCCTCCACTTT.

The chain combines TRBV23-1 with TRBJ2-5; TRBD1 aligns across 8 bases. TRBV23-1 is an ORF, with its function uncertain. This CDR3 is 14 amino acids long. Trimming removed 0 bases from V and 11 bases from J; junction bases left unmatched: 8. CDR3 region: CASSQSGQAGEQYF. The CDR3 DNA reads as TGCGCCAGCAGTCAATCGGGACAGGCAGGAGAGCAGTACTTC.

V and J are TRBV5-4 and TRBJ1-1; maybe TRBD1 (5 bases). The V end lost 3 bases, the J end lost 1 base, and 10 bases lay between the germline ends. The CDR3 covers 14 residues. Germline-derived CDR1 and CDR2 are SGHNT and YYREEE (reference sequence). CDR3: CASSSGTGNTEAFF. For the CDR3, the DNA is TGTGCCAGCAGCTCAGGGACGGGGAACACTGAAGCTTTCTTT. Variable domain in full (rest from reference TRBV5-4 and TRBJ1-1): ETGVTQSPTHLIKTRGQQVTLRCSSQSGHNTVSWYQQALGQGPQFIFQYYREEENGRGNFPPRFSGLQFPNYSSELNVNALELDDSALYLCASSSGTGNTEAFFGQGTRLTVV.

In its sample, this clone was seen a few times. The chain combines TRBV4-1 with TRBJ2-7; D may be TRBD1 or TRBD2 (5 bases each). Germline values: CDR1 MGHRA, CDR2 YSYEKL. V was shortened by 3 bases and J by 6 bases, with 12 bases between the two germline ends. The CDR3 has 13 amino acids. Here the CDR3 reads CASSQGPGAEQYF. The CDR3 DNA is TGCGCCAGCAGCCAGGGACCGGGCGCCGAGCAGTACTTC.

The V call is TRBV7-9, the J call TRBJ2-2; tentative D call: TRBD1 (5 bases). V was pared by 5 bases and J by 6 bases, with 13 bases between. Germline CDR1 is SEHNR and CDR2 is FQNEAQ (reference sequence). This CDR3 spans 14 amino acids. The CDR3 DNA reads as TGTGCCAGCAGCCCCATTGGGGCGGCCGGGGAGCTGTTTTTT. Translated, it gives CASSPIGAAGELFF.